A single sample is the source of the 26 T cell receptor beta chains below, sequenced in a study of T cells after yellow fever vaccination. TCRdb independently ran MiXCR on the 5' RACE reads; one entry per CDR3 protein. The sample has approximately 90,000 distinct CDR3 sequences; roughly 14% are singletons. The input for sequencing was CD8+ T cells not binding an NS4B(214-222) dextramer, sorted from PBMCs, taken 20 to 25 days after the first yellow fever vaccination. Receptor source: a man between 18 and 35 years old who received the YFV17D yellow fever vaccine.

The CDR3 here is CASSPQTLGTDTQYF. CDR3 nucleotide sequence: TGTGCCAGCAGCCCACAGACCCTCGGGACAGATACGCAGTATTTT. The gene calls are TRBV6-1 and TRBJ2-3; D unclear. In germline, CDR1 is MNHNS, CDR2 SASEGT. The CDR3 has 15 amino acids. The ends were cut back, 6 bases at V and 3 bases at J, with 16 bases in the middle.

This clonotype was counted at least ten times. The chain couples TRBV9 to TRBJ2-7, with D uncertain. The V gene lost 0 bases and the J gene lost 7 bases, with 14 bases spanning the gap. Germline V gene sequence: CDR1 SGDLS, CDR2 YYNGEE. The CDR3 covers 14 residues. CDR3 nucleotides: TGTGCCAGCAGCGTAGGGACCACGCTTTTTGAGCAGTACTTC. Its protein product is CASSVGTTLFEQYF. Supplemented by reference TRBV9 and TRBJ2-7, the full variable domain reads DSGVTQTPKHLITATGQRVTLRCSPRSGDLSVYWYQQSLDQGLQFLIQYYNGEERAKGNILERFSAQQFPDLHSELNLSSLELGDSALYFCASSVGTTLFEQYFGPGTRLTVT.

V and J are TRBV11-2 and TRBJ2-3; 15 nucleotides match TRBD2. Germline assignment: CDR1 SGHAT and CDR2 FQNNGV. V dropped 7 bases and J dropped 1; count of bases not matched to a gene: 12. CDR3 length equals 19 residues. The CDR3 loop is CASTRGLAGGMLGTDTQYF. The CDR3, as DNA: TGTGCCAGCACCCGGGGACTAGCGGGGGGTATGCTTGGCACAGATACGCAGTATTTT.

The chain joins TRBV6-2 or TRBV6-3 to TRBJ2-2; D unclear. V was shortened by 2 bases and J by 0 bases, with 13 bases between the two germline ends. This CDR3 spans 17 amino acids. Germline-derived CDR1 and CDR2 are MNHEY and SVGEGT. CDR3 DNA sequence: TGTGCCAGCAGTTACAGGGTTCGAGACGCGAACACCGGGGAGCTGTTTTTT. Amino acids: CASSYRVRDANTGELFF.

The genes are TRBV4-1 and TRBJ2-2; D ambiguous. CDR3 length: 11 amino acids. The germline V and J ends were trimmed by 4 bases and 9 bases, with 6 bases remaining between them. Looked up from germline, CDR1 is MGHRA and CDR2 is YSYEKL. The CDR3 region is CASSLARELFF. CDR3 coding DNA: TGCGCCAGCAGCCTCGCTCGGGAGCTGTTTTTT.

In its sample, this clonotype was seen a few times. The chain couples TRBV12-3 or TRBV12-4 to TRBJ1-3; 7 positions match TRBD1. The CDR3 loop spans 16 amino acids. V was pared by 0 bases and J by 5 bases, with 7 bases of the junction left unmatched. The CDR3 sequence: CASSLAGGKRRNTIYF. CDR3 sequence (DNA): TGTGCCAGCAGTTTAGCAGGGGGCAAAAGGCGAAACACCATATATTTT.

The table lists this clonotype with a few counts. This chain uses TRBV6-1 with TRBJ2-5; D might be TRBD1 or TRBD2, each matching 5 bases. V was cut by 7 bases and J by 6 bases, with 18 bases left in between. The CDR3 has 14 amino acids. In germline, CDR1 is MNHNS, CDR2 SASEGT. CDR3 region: CASTMGVDGKTQYF. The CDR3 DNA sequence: TGTGCCAGCACCATGGGGGTTGACGGGAAGACCCAGTACTTC.

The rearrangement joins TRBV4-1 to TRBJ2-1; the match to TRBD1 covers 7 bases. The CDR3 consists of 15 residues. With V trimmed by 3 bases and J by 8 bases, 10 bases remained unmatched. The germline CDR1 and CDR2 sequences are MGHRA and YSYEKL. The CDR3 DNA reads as TGCGCCAGCAGCCATCCAAGGGGGCGAGGGGATGAGCAGTTCTTC. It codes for CASSHPRGRGDEQFF.

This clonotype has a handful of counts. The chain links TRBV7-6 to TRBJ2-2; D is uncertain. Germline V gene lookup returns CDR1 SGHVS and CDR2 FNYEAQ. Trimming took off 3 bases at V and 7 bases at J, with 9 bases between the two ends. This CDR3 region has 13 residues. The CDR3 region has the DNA TGTGCCAGCAGCTTTGACGTCGGCGGGGAGCTGTTTTTT. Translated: CASSFDVGGELFF.

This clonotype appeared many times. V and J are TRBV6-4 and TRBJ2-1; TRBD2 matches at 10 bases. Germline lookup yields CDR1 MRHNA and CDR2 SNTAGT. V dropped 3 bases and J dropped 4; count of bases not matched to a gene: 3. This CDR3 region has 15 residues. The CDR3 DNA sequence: TGTGCCAGCAGTGAAAAAGCGGGGGGGTACAATGAGCAGTTCTTC. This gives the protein CASSEKAGGYNEQFF.

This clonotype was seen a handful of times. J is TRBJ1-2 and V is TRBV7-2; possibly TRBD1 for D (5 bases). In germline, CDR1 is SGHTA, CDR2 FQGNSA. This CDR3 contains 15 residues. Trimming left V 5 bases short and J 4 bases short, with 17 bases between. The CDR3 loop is CASSQAPGPTYGYTF. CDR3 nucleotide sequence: TGTGCCAGCAGCCAAGCGCCGGGACCTACCTATGGCTACACCTTC.

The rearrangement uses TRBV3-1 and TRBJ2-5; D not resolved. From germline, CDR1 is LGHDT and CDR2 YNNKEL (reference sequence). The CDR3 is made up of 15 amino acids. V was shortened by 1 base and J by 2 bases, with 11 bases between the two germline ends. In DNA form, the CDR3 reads TGTGCCAGCAGCCAAGGGGCAGCCATTCAAGAGACCCAGTACTTC. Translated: CASSQGAAIQETQYF.

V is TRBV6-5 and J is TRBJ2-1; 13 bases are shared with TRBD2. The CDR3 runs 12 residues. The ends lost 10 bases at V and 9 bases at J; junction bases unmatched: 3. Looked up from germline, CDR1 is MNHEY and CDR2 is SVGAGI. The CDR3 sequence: CATGLAGVEQFF. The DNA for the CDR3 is TGTGCCACAGGACTAGCGGGAGTTGAGCAGTTCTTC.

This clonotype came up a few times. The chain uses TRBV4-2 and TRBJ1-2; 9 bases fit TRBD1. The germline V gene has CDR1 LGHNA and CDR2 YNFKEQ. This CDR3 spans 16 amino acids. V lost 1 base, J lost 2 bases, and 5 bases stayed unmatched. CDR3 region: CASSQVTGQGNYGYTF. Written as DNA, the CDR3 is TGTGCCAGCAGCCAAGTTACGGGACAGGGAAACTATGGCTACACCTTC.

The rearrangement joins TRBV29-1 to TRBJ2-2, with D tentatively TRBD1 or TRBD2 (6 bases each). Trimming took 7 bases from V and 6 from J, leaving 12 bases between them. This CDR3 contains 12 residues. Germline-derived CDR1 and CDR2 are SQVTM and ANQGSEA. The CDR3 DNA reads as TGCAGCGCCTCCGGGGGCGCCGGGGAGCTGTTTTTT. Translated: CSASGGAGELFF.

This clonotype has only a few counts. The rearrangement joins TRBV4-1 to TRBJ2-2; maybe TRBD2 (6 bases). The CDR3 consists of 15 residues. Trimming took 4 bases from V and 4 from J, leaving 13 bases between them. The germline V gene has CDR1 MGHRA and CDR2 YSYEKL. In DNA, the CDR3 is TGCGCCAGCAGCCGCGGGACTTTCGCCACCGGGGAGCTGTTTTTT. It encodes CASSRGTFATGELFF.

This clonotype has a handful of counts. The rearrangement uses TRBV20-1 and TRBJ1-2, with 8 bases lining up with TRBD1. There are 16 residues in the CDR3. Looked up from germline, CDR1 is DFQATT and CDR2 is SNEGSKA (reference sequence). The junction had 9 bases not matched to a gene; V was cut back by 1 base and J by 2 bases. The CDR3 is CSARAGGDPRNYGYTF. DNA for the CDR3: TGCAGTGCTAGAGCAGGGGGCGATCCTCGGAACTATGGCTACACCTTC.

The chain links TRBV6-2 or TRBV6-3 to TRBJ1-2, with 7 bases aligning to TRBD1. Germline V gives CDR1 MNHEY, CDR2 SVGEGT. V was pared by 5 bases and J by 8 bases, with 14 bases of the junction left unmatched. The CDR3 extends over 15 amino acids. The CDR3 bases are TGTGCCAGCAGTAGGGACAGCGTCCGGCTCGGCGGCTACACCTTC. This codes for CASSRDSVRLGGYTF.

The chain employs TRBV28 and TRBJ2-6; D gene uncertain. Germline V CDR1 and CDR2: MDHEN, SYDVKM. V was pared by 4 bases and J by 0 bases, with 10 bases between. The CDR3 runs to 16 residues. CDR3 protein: CASSYQEPSGANVLTF. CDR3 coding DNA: TGTGCCAGCAGTTATCAGGAGCCCTCTGGGGCCAACGTCCTGACTTTC.

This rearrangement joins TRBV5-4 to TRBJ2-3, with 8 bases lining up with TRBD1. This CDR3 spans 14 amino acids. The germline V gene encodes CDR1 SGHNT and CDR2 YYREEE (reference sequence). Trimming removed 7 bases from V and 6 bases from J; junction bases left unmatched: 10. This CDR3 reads CASEIGQGGDTQYF. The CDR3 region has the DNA TGTGCCAGCGAGATTGGACAGGGAGGCGATACGCAGTATTTT.

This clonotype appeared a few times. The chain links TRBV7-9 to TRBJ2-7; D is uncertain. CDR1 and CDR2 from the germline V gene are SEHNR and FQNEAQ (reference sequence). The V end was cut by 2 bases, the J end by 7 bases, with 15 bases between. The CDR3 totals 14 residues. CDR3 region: CASSLSRTPWEQYF. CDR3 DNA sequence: TGTGCCAGCAGCTTATCTAGAACGCCTTGGGAGCAGTACTTC. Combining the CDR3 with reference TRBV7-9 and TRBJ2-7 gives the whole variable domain DTGVSQNPRHKITKRGQNVTFRCDPISEHNRLYWYRQTLGQGPEFLTYFQNEAQLEKSRLLSDRFSAERPKGSFSTLEIQRTEQGDSAMYLCASSLSRTPWEQYFGPGTRLTVT.

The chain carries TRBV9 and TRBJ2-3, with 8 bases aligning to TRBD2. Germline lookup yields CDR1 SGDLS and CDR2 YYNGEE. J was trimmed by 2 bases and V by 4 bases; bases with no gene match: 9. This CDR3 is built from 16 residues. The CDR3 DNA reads TGTGCCAGCAGCACCGCCCTAGCGGGTACCACAGATACGCAGTATTTT. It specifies CASSTALAGTTDTQYF.

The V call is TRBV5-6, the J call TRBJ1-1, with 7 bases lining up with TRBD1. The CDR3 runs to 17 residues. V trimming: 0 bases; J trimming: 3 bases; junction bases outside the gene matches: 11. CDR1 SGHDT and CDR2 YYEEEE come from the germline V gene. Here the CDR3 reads CASSLVGLRDSYTEAFF. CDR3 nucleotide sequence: TGTGCCAGCAGCTTGGTGGGACTCCGGGACAGTTACACTGAAGCTTTCTTT.

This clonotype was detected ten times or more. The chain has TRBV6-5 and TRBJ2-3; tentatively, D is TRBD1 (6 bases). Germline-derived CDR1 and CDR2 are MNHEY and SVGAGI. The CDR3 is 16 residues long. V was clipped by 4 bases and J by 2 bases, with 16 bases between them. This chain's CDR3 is CASSFTQGFSTDTQYF. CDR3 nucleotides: TGTGCCAGCAGTTTTACTCAGGGGTTCTCCACAGATACGCAGTATTTT.

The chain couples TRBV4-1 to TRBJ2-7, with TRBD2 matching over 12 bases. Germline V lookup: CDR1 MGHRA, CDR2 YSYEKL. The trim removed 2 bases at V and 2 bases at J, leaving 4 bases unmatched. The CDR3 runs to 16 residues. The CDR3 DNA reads TGCGCCAGCAGCCAAAGGACTAGCGGGACAGCCTACGAGCAGTACTTC. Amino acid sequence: CASSQRTSGTAYEQYF.

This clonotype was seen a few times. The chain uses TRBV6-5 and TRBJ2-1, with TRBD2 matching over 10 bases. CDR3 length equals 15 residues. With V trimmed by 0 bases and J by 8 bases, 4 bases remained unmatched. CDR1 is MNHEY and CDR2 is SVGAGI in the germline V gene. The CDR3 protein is CASSYSSGGRHEQFF. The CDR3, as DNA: TGTGCCAGCAGTTACTCTAGCGGGGGGAGGCATGAGCAGTTCTTC.